This T cell receptor (beta chain) was recorded in a study of preoperative IRX-2 immunotherapy in early breast cancer. Clones were read by immunoSEQ multiplex PCR, and TCRdb kept only the in-frame ones, dropping some. The sample carries 35,000 to 45,000 clones, approximately 75% recorded once. The V end lost 0 bases, the J end lost 0 bases, and 9 bases lay between the germline ends. The CDR3 runs to 15 residues. Per the germline V gene, CDR1 is MNHGY and CDR2 is SAAAGT. Described treatment: preoperative locoregional IRX-2 cytokine immunotherapy. Patients received preoperative, locoregional IRX-2 cytokine immunotherapy in a phase Ib study.

The source material was tumor tissue, sampled after IRX-2 immunotherapy. The V call is TRBV6-8, the J call TRBJ2-7; D is ambiguous. This TCR derives from a human donor with breast cancer. CDR3 DNA: TGTGCCAGCAGTTACTCGATTTCGGACTCCTACGAGCAGTACTTC. It is translated as CASSYSISDSYEQYF.